The T cell receptor beta chain under discussion was sequenced for a study of vaccination and CD4 T cells after COVID-19. On the study more broadly: After nasal swab PCR-confirmed SARS-CoV-2, roughly 10 convalescents had mild disease and one severe. In culture, cells were exposed to overlapping spike peptides from SARS-CoV-2, HCoV-NL63, HCoV-OC43 and HCoV-229E.

Cultured CD4+ T-cell DNA underwent Oncomine TCR Beta short-read sequencing. In this case, cultured CD4+ T cells provided the extracted genomic DNA. TCRdb ran MiXCR on the PCR reads and lists one entry per CDR3 protein. Among 21,000 or so distinct CDR3 sequences listed, 45% to 60% were seen once. This clonotype has just a few counts. The target antigen is unknown. Treatment defined: roughly 10-day PBMC culture with coronavirus spike peptide pools or control peptides (ViraFEST assay). Per-well cultures of 1.8 million or so PBMCs received 9.5 to 10 IU/ml IL-2 and 10 ug/ml peptide pools. In germline, CDR1 is SGHTA, CDR2 FQGTGA. Trimming removed 5 bases at V and 4 bases at J, with 20 bases between. This CDR3 region has 17 residues.

The chain couples TRBV7-3 to TRBJ2-2; maybe TRBD1 (7 bases). The TCR comes from a human donor who had recovered from COVID-19. Sequencing was done on a sample of CD4+ T cells from blood, cultured in vitro. CDR3 in DNA: TGTGCCAGCAGCCAGGGGGGAGCGGGTCGATCCACCGGGGAGCTGTTTTTT. It codes for CASSQGGAGRSTGELFF.